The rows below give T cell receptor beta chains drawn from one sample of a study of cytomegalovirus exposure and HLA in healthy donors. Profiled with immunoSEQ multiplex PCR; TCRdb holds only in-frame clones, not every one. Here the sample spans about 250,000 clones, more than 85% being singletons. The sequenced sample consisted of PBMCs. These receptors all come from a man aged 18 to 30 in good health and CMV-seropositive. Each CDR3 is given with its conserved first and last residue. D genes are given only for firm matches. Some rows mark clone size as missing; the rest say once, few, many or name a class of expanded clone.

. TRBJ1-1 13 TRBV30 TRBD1 TGTGCCTGGGAGGGACAGTGGGGCACTGAAGCTTTCTTT CAWEGQWGTEAFF
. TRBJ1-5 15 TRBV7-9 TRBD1 TGTGCCAGCAGCCGGACAGGGGGCGCTCCAATGGCCCAGCATTTT CASSRTGGAPMAQHF
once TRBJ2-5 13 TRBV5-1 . TGCGCCAGCAGCTCCGGACAGCAAGAGACCCAGTACTTC CASSSGQQETQYF
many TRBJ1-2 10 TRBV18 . TGTGCCAGCTCAGAGTATGGCTACACCTTC CASSEYGYTF
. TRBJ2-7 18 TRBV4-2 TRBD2 TGTGCCAGCAGCCATTTGGAGGGAGGCGGCGGGAGCTCCTACGAGCAGTACTTC CASSHLEGGGGSSYEQYF
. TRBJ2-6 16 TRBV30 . TGTGCCTGGAGTGTACTTGGGGTTTCTGGGGCCAACGTCCTGACTTTC CAWSVLGVSGANVLTF
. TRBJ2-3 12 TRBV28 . TGTGCCAGCAGTCCCCAGTGGGATACGCAGTATTTT CASSPQWDTQYF
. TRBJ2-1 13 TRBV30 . TGTGCCTGGAGTACTAGAGGCTTGGATGAGCAGTTCTTC CAWSTRGLDEQFF
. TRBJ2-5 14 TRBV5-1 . TGCGCCAGCAGCTTAACTCCCCCCCAAGAGACCCAGTACTTC CASSLTPPQETQYF
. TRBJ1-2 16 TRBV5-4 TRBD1 TGTGCCAGCAGCTTAAGGACAGGGACAGGAAGAGATGGCTACACCTTC CASSLRTGTGRDGYTF
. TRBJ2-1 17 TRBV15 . TGTGCCACCAGCAGAAGGCTAGTAGGCAAAGGGACCAATGAGCAGTTCTTC CATSRRLVGKGTNEQFF
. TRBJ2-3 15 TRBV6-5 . TGTGCCAGCAGTGCCGTGGACGGGGGCACAGATACGCAGTATTTT CASSAVDGGTDTQYF
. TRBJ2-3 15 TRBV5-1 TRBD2 TGCGCCAGCAGCCCCCAACCATCGGGAGGAATTACGCAGTATTTT CASSPQPSGGITQYF